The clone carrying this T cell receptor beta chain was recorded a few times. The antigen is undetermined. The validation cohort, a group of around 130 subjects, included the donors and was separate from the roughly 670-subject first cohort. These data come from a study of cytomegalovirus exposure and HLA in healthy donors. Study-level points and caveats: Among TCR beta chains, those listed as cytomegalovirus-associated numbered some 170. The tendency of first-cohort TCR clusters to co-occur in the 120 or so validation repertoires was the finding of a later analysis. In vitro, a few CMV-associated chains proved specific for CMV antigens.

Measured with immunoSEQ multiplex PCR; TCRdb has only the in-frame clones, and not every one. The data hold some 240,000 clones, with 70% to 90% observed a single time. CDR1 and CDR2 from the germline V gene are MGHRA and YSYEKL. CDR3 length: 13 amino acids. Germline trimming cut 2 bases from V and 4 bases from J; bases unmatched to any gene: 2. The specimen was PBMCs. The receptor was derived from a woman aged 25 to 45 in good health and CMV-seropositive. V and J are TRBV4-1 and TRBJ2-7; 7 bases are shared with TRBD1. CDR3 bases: TGCGCCAGCAGCCAACAACAGGGGTACGAGCAGTACTTC. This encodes CASSQQQGYEQYF.